A single sample gave rise to the 3 T cell receptor beta chains below, sequenced in a study of patients and donors after allogeneic stem cell transplantation. MiXCR, run by TCRdb on the RT-PCR reads, gives a single entry per CDR3 protein. The data show tens of thousands of distinct CDR3 sequences, 26% seen once. The sample consisted of blood, either unsorted or a sorted T cell fraction (not recorded which). These receptors all stem from a human donor who was either an allogeneic HSCT recipient or a stem cell or donor lymphocyte infusion donor (not recorded which). It is not recorded whose cells these are; they may come from a transplant donor.

This clonotype occurred a few times. The CDR3 is CASSRRAGHIQYF. The DNA of the CDR3 is TGCGCCAGCAGTCGTCGGGCAGGGCACATTCAGTACTTC. The chain combines TRBV4-3 with TRBJ2-4, with D perhaps matching TRBD1 (5 bases). This CDR3 spans 13 amino acids. V was pared by 6 bases and J by 8 bases, with 14 bases between. From germline, CDR1 is LGHNA and CDR2 YSLEER.

V and J are TRBV5-1 and TRBJ1-2; the match to TRBD1 covers 10 bases. This CDR3 comprises 16 residues. The germline V gene encodes CDR1 SGHRS and CDR2 YFSETQ. V lost 4 bases to trimming and J lost 4 bases; unmatched junction nucleotides: 10. CDR3 region: CASSPETGGRRYGYTF. CDR3 DNA sequence: TGCGCCAGCAGCCCCGAGACAGGGGGCCGCCGCTATGGCTACACCTTC.

This rearrangement joins TRBV27 to TRBJ1-1; D unclear. The V end was cut by 5 bases, the J end by 0 bases, with 13 bases between. The germline V gene encodes CDR1 MNHEY and CDR2 SMNVEV (reference sequence). The CDR3 loop spans 15 amino acids. DNA for the CDR3: TGTGCCAGCAGTCCCCAAGCCAAGTTGAACACTGAAGCTTTCTTT. Protein sequence: CASSPQAKLNTEAFF.